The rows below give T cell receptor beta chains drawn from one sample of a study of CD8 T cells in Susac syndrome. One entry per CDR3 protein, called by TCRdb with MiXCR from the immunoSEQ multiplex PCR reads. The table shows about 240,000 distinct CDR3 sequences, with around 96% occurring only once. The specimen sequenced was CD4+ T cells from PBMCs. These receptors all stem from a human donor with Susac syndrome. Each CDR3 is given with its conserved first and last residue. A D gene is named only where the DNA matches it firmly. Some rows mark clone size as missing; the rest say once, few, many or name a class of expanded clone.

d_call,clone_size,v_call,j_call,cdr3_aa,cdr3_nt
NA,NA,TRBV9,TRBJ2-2,CASSVASAGELFF,TGTGCCAGCAGCGTAGCTTCGGCCGGGGAGCTGTTTTTT
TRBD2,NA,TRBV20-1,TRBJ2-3,CSAPLAGLGVDTQYF,TGCAGTGCTCCACTAGCGGGTCTGGGCGTAGATACGCAGTATTTT
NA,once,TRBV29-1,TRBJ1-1,CSVAPRLSNTEAFF,TGCAGCGTCGCCCCGCGATTAAGTAACACTGAAGCTTTCTTT
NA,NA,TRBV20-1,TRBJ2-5,CSARDPGIQYF,TGCAGTGCTAGAGATCCCGGGATCCAGTACTTC
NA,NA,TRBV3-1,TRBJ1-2,CASSQAMQVNYGYTF,TGTGCCAGCAGCCAAGCTATGCAGGTGAACTATGGCTACACCTTC
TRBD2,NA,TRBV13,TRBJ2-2,CASSLGAGDEELFF,TGTGCCAGCAGCTTAGGAGCGGGAGACGAGGAGCTGTTTTTT
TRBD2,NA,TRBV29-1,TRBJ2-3,CSVEVLAGVVTDTQYF,TGCAGCGTTGAAGTTCTAGCGGGAGTAGTCACAGATACGCAGTATTTT
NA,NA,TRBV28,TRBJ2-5,CASSLLETQYF,TGTGCCAGCAGTTTATTGGAGACCCAGTACTTC
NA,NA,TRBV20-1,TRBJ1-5,CSARDAGAQPQHF,TGCAGTGCTAGAGATGCGGGAGCTCAGCCCCAGCATTTT
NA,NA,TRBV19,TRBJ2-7,CASSDARATYEQYF,TGTGCCAGTAGTGATGCTCGCGCCACCTACGAGCAGTACTTC
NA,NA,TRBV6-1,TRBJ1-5,CASSELWNNQPQHF,TGTGCCAGCAGTGAGCTCTGGAACAATCAGCCCCAGCATTTT
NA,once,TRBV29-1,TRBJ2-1,CSVDRDSLDEQFF,TGCAGCGTCGATCGGGACTCCCTCGATGAGCAGTTCTTC